The 21 T cell receptor beta chains below were found in one sample sequenced in a study of cytomegalovirus exposure and HLA in healthy donors (TCRdb year 2017). The library was produced with the immunoSEQ multiplex PCR assay. For the multiplex PCR, a mixture combining 60 forward primers for TCR Vbeta segments and 13 reverse primers for TCR Jbeta segments was used. The immuneACCESS repertoire file appears here via TCRdb, limited to in-frame rearrangements. These files lack a portion of the clones; in checked studies, under half of the deficit traces to unresolved V genes, and the cause of the others is not known. For this sample there are about 91,000 clones; approximately 69% appear just once. The ten biggest clones cover roughly 1.2% of the sample. The sample taken for sequencing was PBMCs. These TCRs come from a female donor in good health and CMV-seronegative.

This rearrangement joins TRBV7-2 to TRBJ1-1; the match to TRBD1 covers 8 bases. V trimming: 5 bases; J trimming: 4 bases; junction bases outside the gene matches: 12. From germline, CDR1 is SGHTA and CDR2 FQGNSA. This CDR3 is 16 amino acids long. CDR3 amino acids: CASSPSSGGASTEAFF. The CDR3 nucleotides read TGTGCCAGCAGCCCTTCATCAGGGGGCGCAAGCACTGAAGCTTTCTTT.

The gene calls are TRBV19 and TRBJ1-5, with D perhaps TRBD1 (6 bases). The germline V and J ends were trimmed by 3 bases and 0 bases, with 9 bases remaining between them. Germline-derived CDR1 and CDR2 are LNHDA and SQIVND (reference sequence). The CDR3 spans 15 residues. The CDR3 loop reads CASSISGASNQPQHF. In nucleotides, the CDR3 is TGTGCCAGTAGTATCTCAGGGGCTAGCAATCAGCCCCAGCATTTT.

V gene TRBV29-1 combines with J gene TRBJ2-1; possible D gene TRBD2, 6 bases. The CDR3 consists of 15 residues. Trimming shortened V by 7 bases and J by 6 bases, and 22 bases separated the two germline ends. Germline lookup yields CDR1 SQVTM and CDR2 ANQGSEA. The CDR3 region has the DNA TGCAGCGCGGGGAGGAGGCTAGCCGAACCCAATGAGCAGTTCTTC. Translated: CSAGRRLAEPNEQFF.

The genes are TRBV9 and TRBJ1-1; 10 bases agree with TRBD1. V lost 3 bases, J lost 0 bases, and 8 bases stayed unmatched. The V gene's germline CDR1 is SGDLS and CDR2 YYNGEE. This CDR3 contains 17 residues. The CDR3 here is CASSAGQGVGVNTEAFF. The CDR3 DNA follows: TGTGCCAGCAGCGCTGGACAGGGGGTTGGTGTGAACACTGAAGCTTTCTTT.

This chain connects TRBV9 to TRBJ1-4; 7 nucleotides agree with TRBD1. The CDR3 runs 15 residues. The junction had 4 bases not matched to a gene; V was cut back by 2 bases and J by 3 bases. Germline CDR1 and CDR2: SGDLS and YYNGEE. CDR3 protein: CASSVGTAPNEKLFF. CDR3 in DNA: TGTGCCAGCAGCGTCGGGACAGCCCCTAATGAAAAACTGTTTTTT.

This clone was seen a few times. The rearrangement uses TRBV4-1 and TRBJ1-2; D possibly corresponds to TRBD1 (5 bases). The length of the CDR3 is 15 residues. In germline, CDR1 is MGHRA, CDR2 YSYEKL. Trimming removed 0 bases at V and 5 bases at J, with 13 bases between. CDR3 in DNA: TGCGCCAGCAGCCAAGAAATTACAGGTCCATATGGCTACACCTTC. Translating it yields CASSQEITGPYGYTF.

The V call is TRBV15, the J call TRBJ2-5; D possibly corresponds to TRBD2 (7 bases). This CDR3 contains 18 residues. V was clipped by 4 bases and J by 5 bases, with 26 bases between them. Germline assignment: CDR1 LNHNV and CDR2 YYDKDF (reference sequence). Here the CDR3 reads CATSKLGGGQLTRETQYF. In nucleotides, the CDR3 is TGTGCCACCAGCAAACTGGGAGGGGGGCAATTGACGAGGGAGACCCAGTACTTC.

V and J are TRBV10-3 and TRBJ2-5; TRBD2 aligns across 13 bases. The junction had 6 bases not matched to a gene; V was cut back by 0 bases and J by 5 bases. This CDR3 region has 17 residues. Per germline, CDR1 ENHRY and CDR2 SYGVKD. CDR3 residues: CAISESIGLAGDETQYF. The CDR3 DNA is TGTGCCATCAGTGAGTCGATTGGACTAGCGGGAGATGAGACCCAGTACTTC.

The chain carries TRBV7-6 and TRBJ2-3; 11 bases align to TRBD2. J was trimmed by 2 bases and V by 5 bases; bases with no gene match: 9. Per germline, CDR1 SGHVS and CDR2 FNYEAQ. The length of the CDR3 is 17 residues. The CDR3 loop is CASSRPSSGGSTDTQYF. The CDR3 nucleotides read TGTGCCAGCAGCCGACCCTCTAGCGGGGGGTCCACAGATACGCAGTATTTT.

Comment on this clone: Other DNA sequences in the same sample also yield this CDR3. This chain joins TRBV29-1 and TRBJ2-4; D is unresolved. Trimming removed 6 bases at V and 3 bases at J, with 15 bases between. The CDR3 is made up of 14 amino acids. Germline V gene lookup returns CDR1 SQVTM and CDR2 ANQGSEA. As DNA, the CDR3 is TGCAGCGTCGCCCCCCGACTTGGCAAAAACATTCAGTACTTC. Its protein is CSVAPRLGKNIQYF.

The chain carries TRBV2 and TRBJ2-3, with TRBD2 matching over 12 bases. Unmatched junction bases numbered 3, after V lost 6 bases and J lost 5 bases. CDR1 and CDR2 (germline): SNHLY, FYNNEI. The CDR3 consists of 14 residues. CDR3 nucleotide sequence: TGTGCCAGCAGGAGGGGACTAGCGGGAGATACGCAGTATTTT. Its protein product is CASRRGLAGDTQYF.

The J gene is TRBJ1-6, the V gene TRBV6-5; the match to TRBD1 covers 9 bases. The CDR3 is 14 amino acids. Germline V gene sequence: CDR1 MNHEY, CDR2 SVGAGI. J was trimmed by 9 bases and V by 6 bases; bases with no gene match: 6. The DNA of the CDR3 is TGTGCCAGCAGGCCGGGACAGGGTATTTCACCCCTCCACTTT. This translates into CASRPGQGISPLHF.

The chain links TRBV5-1 to TRBJ2-1; D unclear. The CDR3 runs to 17 residues. Germline CDR1 SGHRS, CDR2 YFSETQ. Trimming shortened V by 0 bases and J by 1 base, and 14 bases separated the two germline ends. The CDR3 DNA follows: TGCGCCAGCAGCTTGGCAGGCCCAGGCCTTTCCTACAATGAGCAGTTCTTC. It specifies CASSLAGPGLSYNEQFF.

The V call is TRBV4-1, the J call TRBJ2-2; 7 nucleotides agree with TRBD2. Germline V gene sequence: CDR1 MGHRA, CDR2 YSYEKL. The CDR3 has 15 residues. V was pared by 1 base and J by 4 bases, with 3 bases of the junction left unmatched. CDR3 region: CASSQAGGFTGELFF. CDR3 nucleotides: TGCGCCAGCAGCCAAGCGGGGGGATTCACCGGGGAGCTGTTTTTT.

The chain has TRBV5-1 and TRBJ1-4; 7 positions agree with TRBD1. Trimming cost V 0 bases and J 4 bases; bases outside gene matches: 3. The CDR3 is 15 residues long. Germline-derived CDR1 and CDR2 are SGHRS and YFSETQ. The CDR3 loop reads CASSLGGTVNEKLFF. The DNA of the CDR3 is TGCGCCAGCAGCTTGGGAGGGACAGTTAATGAAAAACTGTTTTTT.

The genes are TRBV5-1 and TRBJ2-3, with a tentative D call TRBD1 (6 bases). V dropped 3 bases and J dropped 3 bases, with 20 bases sitting between them. The CDR3 is 17 residues long. CDR1 and CDR2 from the germline V gene are SGHRS and YFSETQ. CDR3 bases: TGCGCCAGCAGCTCGTCCTTAGCAGGGACATATACAGATACGCAGTATTTT. Translation gives CASSSSLAGTYTDTQYF.

The count of this clone is one. The gene calls are TRBV27 and TRBJ1-5; 7 positions match TRBD1. The V gene's germline CDR1 is MNHEY and CDR2 SMNVEV (reference sequence). There are 14 residues in the CDR3. V dropped 9 bases and J dropped 6; count of bases not matched to a gene: 11. The chain's CDR3 is CASSNTGDGQPQHF. CDR3 nucleotide sequence: TGTGCCAGTTCTAATACAGGGGACGGTCAGCCCCAGCATTTT.

The V gene is TRBV4-3, the J gene TRBJ2-2, with D perhaps matching TRBD1 (5 bases). Germline CDR1 is LGHNA and CDR2 is YSLEER. V was pared by 0 bases and J by 6 bases, with 17 bases between. The CDR3 has 17 amino acids. DNA of the CDR3: TGCGCCAGCAGCCAAGATACCAGGGCGTTGCAGCCCGGGGAGCTGTTTTTT. It encodes CASSQDTRALQPGELFF.

The rearrangement links TRBV5-1 to TRBJ2-2; possible D gene TRBD1, 5 bases. This CDR3 has 16 residues. V was clipped by 2 bases and J by 0 bases, with 11 bases between them. The germline V gene encodes CDR1 SGHRS and CDR2 YFSETQ. The CDR3 loop reads CASSLPGSANTGELFF. The CDR3 nucleotides read TGCGCCAGCAGCTTACCAGGGTCGGCGAACACCGGGGAGCTGTTTTTT.

The CDR3 sequence: CASSLQLGGYTYNEQFF. The CDR3 DNA follows: TGTGCCAGCAGCTTACAGTTGGGAGGGTATACCTACAATGAGCAGTTCTTC. The chain couples TRBV13 to TRBJ2-1; 7 bases fit TRBD2. J lost 2 bases, V lost 2 bases, and 9 bases had no gene match. CDR3 length: 17 residues. The germline gives CDR1 PRHDT, CDR2 FYEKMQ (reference sequence).

This chain uses TRBV2 with TRBJ2-7; 8 bases match TRBD1. Germline trimming cut 7 bases from V and 10 bases from J; bases unmatched to any gene: 3. The CDR3 is 10 amino acids. CDR1 and CDR2 from the germline V gene are SNHLY and FYNNEI. The CDR3 DNA follows: TGTGCCAGCACAGGGGGCACCCAGTACTTC. Its protein product is CASTGGTQYF.